This T cell receptor (beta chain) was retrieved from a study of T cell changes during pregnancy in multiple sclerosis. Per germline, CDR1 SGHRS and CDR2 YFSETQ. V lost 5 bases and J lost 8, with 17 bases in between. The CDR3 extends over 14 amino acids. Generated by immunoSEQ multiplex PCR, the TCRdb table keeps only in-frame clones and is missing some. Of roughly 53,000 clones listed, roughly 92% are singletons. The sequence was collected from a female donor with multiple sclerosis, enrolled in a pregnancy study. V usage is TRBV5-1 and J usage is TRBJ2-1; D is perhaps TRBD1 (6 bases). The material sequenced was CD4+ T cells from peripheral blood mononuclear cells, taken in the third trimester of pregnancy. The chain's CDR3 is CASRGTGFSHEQFF. The CDR3 DNA reads TGCGCCAGCAGGGGAACAGGGTTTTCCCATGAGCAGTTCTTC.